This T cell receptor beta chain was retrieved from a study of shared clonotypes between healthy human individuals. Assay used: immunoSEQ multiplex PCR; TCRdb lists only in-frame clones, some missing. Among some 1 million clones, about 75% were seen once, and the ten largest hold around 1.4%. CDR3 length equals 13 residues. This receptor was taken from a man between 18 and 35 years old in good health. Sequences were obtained from memory CD4+ T cells sorted from blood. The subset was: CD45RA-negative fraction. The chain couples TRBV12-2 to TRBJ2-7. TRBV12-2 is a pseudogene. CDR3 nucleotides: TGTGCAAGTCGCTTAGCGTCGCCCTACGAGCAGTACTTC. Its translation is CASRLASPYEQYF.